This T cell receptor (beta chain) emerged from a study of shared clonotypes between healthy human individuals. Deep level was the assay's run setting. The table came from immunoSEQ multiplex PCR; TCRdb's copy has only in-frame clones and leaves some out. The sample gives fewer than 1.4 million clones, approximately 78% of which show up once; more than 0.55% is in the top ten. Donors included only healthy HIV-negative adults lacking recent acute infections or vaccinations. Broader study findings: Sorted-subset samples were not fully sequenced, rarefaction indicated.

CDR3 length: 15 residues. Per germline, CDR1 SEHNR and CDR2 FQNEAQ (reference sequence). V was pared by 5 bases and J by 5 bases, with 11 bases of the junction left unmatched. Concerning this clone itself: Antigen unknown.

Sample: memory CD4+ T cells from PBMCs. Indicated subset: CD45RA-negative fraction. The clonotype comes from a man between 18 and 29 years old in good health. Some clones in this sample may be carry-over from other donors' samples. V and J are TRBV7-9 and TRBJ2-5; TRBD1 matches 7 bases. The CDR3 sequence: CASSQGQPKRETQYF. As DNA, the CDR3 is TGTGCCAGCAGCCAGGGACAGCCTAAGAGGGAGACCCAGTACTTC.